Following are 29 T cell receptor beta chains from one sample sequenced in a study of shared clonotypes between healthy human individuals (dated by TCRdb to 2020 to 2021). Libraries were built with the immunoSEQ multiplex PCR assay. TCRdb mirrors the immuneACCESS table, restricted to in-frame sequences. Some clones are absent from its copies; in checked studies, under half trace to an unresolved V gene, and the reason for the others is unknown. This sample is represented by 1,500,000 or so clones; roughly 96% of them were singletons. Roughly 1.2% of the sample goes to the ten largest clones. The specimen sequenced was naive CD4+ T cells sorted from blood. Sample cell subset or site, as interpreted from the label and publication: CD45RA+ positively selected. The receptors originated from a man aged 30 to 39 in good health.

The chain combines TRBV5-8 with TRBJ2-3; D gene unclear. Trimming took 4 bases from V and 6 from J, leaving 6 bases between them. From germline, CDR1 is SGHTS and CDR2 YDEGEE. The CDR3 length is 11 residues. CDR3 in amino acids: CASSRVDTQYF. The CDR3 DNA reads TGTGCCAGCAGCAGGGTGGATACGCAGTATTTT.

The chain employs TRBV18 and TRBJ1-6; 7 bases line up with TRBD1. The CDR3 loop spans 15 amino acids. The V segment lost 3 bases and the J segment 7 bases; nucleotides outside the gene matches: 6. Looked up from germline, CDR1 is KGHSH and CDR2 is LQKENI. CDR3: CASSPPGTENSPLHF. As DNA, the CDR3 is TGTGCCAGCTCACCGCCCGGGACAGAAAATTCACCCCTCCACTTT.

This chain uses TRBV28 with TRBJ2-2; TRBD1 aligns across 9 bases. There are 17 residues in the CDR3. Germline trimming cut 1 base from V and 6 bases from J; bases unmatched to any gene: 9. Germline values: CDR1 MDHEN, CDR2 SYDVKM. The CDR3 DNA is TGTGCCAGCAGTTTATTGGGACAGGGAAGTGTAGCCGGGGAGCTGTTTTTT. Protein sequence: CASSLLGQGSVAGELFF.

This rearrangement joins TRBV6-1 to TRBJ1-1, with D uncertain. Germline V gene sequence: CDR1 MNHNS, CDR2 SASEGT. CDR3 length equals 10 residues. The V end lost 6 bases, the J end lost 10 bases, and 9 bases lay between the germline ends. The CDR3 protein is CASSHFTAFF. In DNA, the CDR3 is TGTGCCAGCAGCCATTTCACAGCTTTCTTT.

This chain connects TRBV4-3 to TRBJ2-2; 13 bases align to TRBD2. Germline assignment: CDR1 LGHNA and CDR2 YSLEER. Germline trimming cut 4 bases from V and 0 bases from J; bases unmatched to any gene: 11. There are 20 residues in the CDR3. Here the CDR3 reads CASSRVLGTSGISNTGELFF. CDR3 bases: TGCGCCAGCAGCCGAGTTCTGGGGACTAGCGGGATCTCGAACACCGGGGAGCTGTTTTTT.

This chain joins TRBV6-5 and TRBJ2-1, with D unresolved. V lost 6 bases and J lost 9, with 12 bases in between. The CDR3 spans 12 residues. CDR1 is MNHEY and CDR2 is SVGAGI in the germline V gene. The CDR3 DNA sequence: TGTGCCAGCAGGGCCACGCCTTTTGAGCAGTTCTTC. Its translation: CASRATPFEQFF.

To note about this clone: This sample includes further DNA sequences coding for the same CDR3. The DNA for the CDR3 is TGCAGCGGCAAGAACAATGAGCAGTTCTTC. Its protein is CSGKNNEQFF. V is TRBV29-1 and J is TRBJ2-1; D gene uncertain. Looked up from germline, CDR1 is SQVTM and CDR2 is ANQGSEA. CDR3 length: 10 residues. Trimming removed 7 bases at V and 5 bases at J, with 6 bases between.

V and J are TRBV6-4 and TRBJ1-5; D remains ambiguous. The germline V gene has CDR1 MRHNA and CDR2 SNTAGT. Trimming left V 3 bases short and J 5 bases short, with 11 bases between. The CDR3 consists of 14 residues. The CDR3 loop reads CASSERGKDQPQHF. The CDR3 DNA reads as TGTGCCAGCAGTGAACGGGGTAAGGATCAGCCCCAGCATTTT.

The chain links TRBV7-9 to TRBJ2-7; 9 positions agree with TRBD2. Germline-derived CDR1 and CDR2 are SEHNR and FQNEAQ (reference sequence). The CDR3 totals 18 residues. The J segment lost 0 bases and the V segment lost 5 bases, leaving 14 bases of the junction unmatched. In nucleotides, the CDR3 is TGTGCCAGCAGCCGCCCCCGATTAGCGGGAGCGCCCTCCTACGAGCAGTACTTC. This codes for CASSRPRLAGAPSYEQYF.

The chain couples TRBV7-2 to TRBJ2-3, with 7 bases aligning to TRBD2. Germline CDR1 reads SGHTA; CDR2 reads FQGNSA. The length of the CDR3 is 14 residues. Trimming removed 3 bases from V and 6 bases from J; junction bases left unmatched: 6. The CDR3 DNA follows: TGTGCCAGCAGCTTGGGGGGGTCCGAGGATACGCAGTATTTT. This sequence encodes CASSLGGSEDTQYF.

The rearrangement joins TRBV5-5 to TRBJ2-7; D gene unclear. CDR3 length equals 14 residues. V lost 4 bases to trimming and J lost 2 bases, with 13 bases between them. Germline V gene lookup returns CDR1 SGHKS and CDR2 YYEKEE (reference sequence). The CDR3 protein is CASSRGRNTYEQYF. The CDR3 region has the DNA TGTGCCAGCAGCAGAGGACGGAACACCTACGAGCAGTACTTC.

The rearrangement joins TRBV5-1 to TRBJ2-3; D ambiguous. This CDR3 has 15 amino acids. Germline CDR1 SGHRS, CDR2 YFSETQ. Trimming left V 0 bases short and J 4 bases short, with 12 bases between. The CDR3 spells CASSLVQLGADTQYF. DNA of the CDR3: TGCGCCAGCAGCTTGGTACAATTGGGCGCAGATACGCAGTATTTT.

The rearrangement uses TRBV18 and TRBJ2-7; 8 bases map to TRBD2. V shed 0 bases and J 2 bases; nucleotides not matched to a gene: 6. Germline V gene lookup returns CDR1 KGHSH and CDR2 LQKENI. The CDR3 length is 16 residues. This CDR3 is CASSPPGGGPTYEQYF. Here the CDR3 DNA reads TGTGCCAGCTCACCACCGGGCGGGGGGCCTACCTACGAGCAGTACTTC. The full variable domain, its missing parts supplied by reference TRBV18 and TRBJ2-7, is NAGVMQNPRHLVRRRGQEARLRCSPMKGHSHVYWYRQLPEEGLKFMVYLQKENIIDESGMPKERFSAEFPKEGPSILRIQQVVRGDSAAYFCASSPPGGGPTYEQYFGPGTRLTVT.

The gene calls are TRBV12-5 and TRBJ2-3; the D gene is possibly TRBD2 (5 bases). CDR1 and CDR2 from the germline V gene are LGHNT and FRNRAP. CDR3 size: 13 residues. The V and J ends lost 3 bases and 6 bases respectively, with 10 bases between them. CDR3 nucleotides: TGTGCTAGTGGTTTAGCCGGGGTGGATACGCAGTATTTT. The encoded protein is CASGLAGVDTQYF.

The V call is TRBV5-4, the J call TRBJ2-3; weak D call: TRBD2 (5 bases). CDR3 size: 14 residues. Germline values: CDR1 SGHNT, CDR2 YYREEE (reference sequence). With 4 bases removed from V and 4 bases from J, the gap between germline ends came to 13 bases. The CDR3 bases are TGTGCCAGCAGCCCGGGCCGGCGGGCAGATACGCAGTATTTT. Amino acids: CASSPGRRADTQYF.

V usage is TRBV27 and J usage is TRBJ1-2, with TRBD1 matching 7 bases. Germline CDR1 and CDR2: MNHEY and SMNVEV (reference sequence). The J segment lost 5 bases and the V segment lost 6 bases, leaving 6 bases of the junction unmatched. The CDR3 consists of 13 residues. The CDR3, as DNA: TGTGCCAGCAGGGGGGGACAGAGGTATGGCTACACCTTC. This codes for CASRGGQRYGYTF.

V and J are TRBV7-2 and TRBJ1-2, with 7 bases fitting TRBD1. The V gene end was trimmed by 5 bases and the J gene end by 8 bases; junction bases not matched to a gene: 8. CDR3 length equals 13 residues. Germline CDR1 reads SGHTA; CDR2 reads FQGNSA. Written as DNA, the CDR3 is TGTGCCAGCAGCCCTAACAGGGGTGGCGGCTACACCTTC. As protein: CASSPNRGGGYTF.

This clone appeared once. The chain links TRBV7-2 to TRBJ2-5; D is unclear. Germline-derived CDR1 and CDR2 are SGHTA and FQGNSA. V lost 5 bases, J lost 1 base, and 5 bases lay in between. The CDR3 is made up of 12 amino acids. Here the CDR3 reads CASSRIQETQYF. The CDR3 bases are TGTGCCAGCAGCAGGATCCAAGAGACCCAGTACTTC.

The V gene is TRBV5-4, the J gene TRBJ2-7; D may match TRBD1 or TRBD2 (5 bases each). V was shortened by 0 bases and J by 6 bases, with 13 bases between the two germline ends. The germline V gene has CDR1 SGHNT and CDR2 YYREEE (reference sequence). The CDR3 runs 14 residues. For the CDR3, the DNA is TGTGCCAGCAGCTTGGGGTCCAGGGCGGGCGAGCAGTACTTC. Protein product: CASSLGSRAGEQYF. The variable domain in full, with the rest retrieved from reference TRBV5-4 and TRBJ2-7, is ETGVTQSPTHLIKTRGQQVTLRCSSQSGHNTVSWYQQALGQGPQFIFQYYREEENGRGNFPPRFSGLQFPNYSSELNVNALELDDSALYLCASSLGSRAGEQYFGPGTRLTVT.

This sequence joins TRBV15 and TRBJ2-2; 12 bases align to TRBD1. Trimming at V came to 3 bases and at J to 7 bases, leaving 9 bases not matched to a gene. The germline gives CDR1 LNHNV, CDR2 YYDKDF (reference sequence). This CDR3 spans 17 amino acids. The CDR3 DNA follows: TGTGCCACCAGCAGCAGGGACAGGGGGCGCATTGGCGGGGAGCTGTTTTTT. Translated, it gives CATSSRDRGRIGGELFF.

The chain has TRBV2 and TRBJ1-2; D unresolved. The length of the CDR3 is 12 residues. CDR1 and CDR2 from the germline V gene are SNHLY and FYNNEI. The germline V and J ends were trimmed by 3 bases and 6 bases, with 8 bases remaining between them. The CDR3 spells CASSDRVDGYTF. CDR3 DNA sequence: TGTGCCAGCAGTGATCGGGTAGATGGCTACACCTTC.

The chain links TRBV11-3 to TRBJ1-1, with a tentative D call TRBD1 (5 bases). Trimming took 4 bases from V and 4 from J, leaving 16 bases between them. Looked up from germline, CDR1 is SGHNT and CDR2 is YENEEA. The CDR3 totals 15 residues. CDR3 region: CASSSSLNGGTEAFF. The CDR3 DNA reads as TGTGCCAGCAGCTCCTCCCTAAATGGGGGCACTGAAGCTTTCTTT.

This chain links TRBV18 with TRBJ1-2; unclear D gene. Germline lookup yields CDR1 KGHSH and CDR2 LQKENI. V lost 2 bases and J lost 4, with 8 bases in between. This CDR3 contains 13 residues. CDR3 DNA sequence: TGTGCCAGCTCACCAGGGGATGGCTATGGCTACACCTTC. Residues: CASSPGDGYGYTF.

This chain uses TRBV10-1 with TRBJ2-1; D unclear. CDR1 is WNHNN, CDR2 SYGVQD, per germline (reference sequence). Trimming took 5 bases from V and 6 from J, leaving 14 bases between them. The CDR3 covers 14 residues. The CDR3 nucleotides are TGCGCCAGCAGTTCCAATACATTGCCCAATGAGCAGTTCTTC. This codes for CASSSNTLPNEQFF.

The gene calls are TRBV5-1 and TRBJ2-1, with TRBD2 as a possible D gene (6 bases). V dropped 5 bases and J dropped 3 bases, with 15 bases sitting between them. CDR1 SGHRS and CDR2 YFSETQ come from the germline V gene. CDR3 length: 15 amino acids. CDR3 sequence: CASSGGMPNYNEQFF. The CDR3, as DNA: TGCGCCAGCAGTGGAGGGATGCCAAACTACAATGAGCAGTTCTTC.

V and J are TRBV7-2 and TRBJ2-7; no clear D gene. Germline CDR1 SGHTA, CDR2 FQGNSA. V was clipped by 0 bases and J by 8 bases, with 11 bases between them. CDR3 length: 13 residues. CDR3 amino acids: CASSLASGDKQYF. In DNA, the CDR3 is TGTGCCAGCAGCTTAGCCTCAGGTGATAAGCAGTACTTC.

J is TRBJ2-7 and V is TRBV6-5; D tentatively reads TRBD1 or TRBD2 (5 bases each). The CDR3 loop spans 14 amino acids. V dropped 2 bases and J dropped 2 bases, with 10 bases sitting between them. Per the germline V gene, CDR1 is MNHEY and CDR2 is SVGAGI. The CDR3 nucleotides are TGTGCCAGCAGTTACGGGCAGGGAGCCTACGAGCAGTACTTC. It yields the protein CASSYGQGAYEQYF.

The genes are TRBV19 and TRBJ2-7, with 10 bases lining up with TRBD1. The CDR3 covers 17 residues. Germline-derived CDR1 and CDR2 are LNHDA and SQIVND (reference sequence). The J segment lost 4 bases and the V segment lost 3 bases, leaving 12 bases of the junction unmatched. The CDR3 here is CASSIGSLRDRGYEQYF. CDR3 bases: TGTGCCAGTAGTATCGGTTCGCTACGGGACAGGGGTTACGAGCAGTACTTC.

The chain recombines TRBV5-1 with TRBJ1-2, with 8 bases lining up with TRBD1. The CDR3 spans 16 residues. V lost 3 bases to trimming and J lost 5 bases; unmatched junction nucleotides: 12. Germline values: CDR1 SGHRS, CDR2 YFSETQ. The DNA of the CDR3 is TGCGCCAGCAGCTCTTCATCAAAGACAGGGGAGTATGGCTACACCTTC. It encodes CASSSSSKTGEYGYTF.